This TCR beta chain was sequenced for a study of blood T cell repertoires in COVID-19. A few counts support this clone. Some clones are missing from TCRdb's copy, which holds only in-frame ones; the method was immunoSEQ multiplex PCR. The sample comprises around 77,000 clones, approximately 83% of which are singletons, and about 6.9% rests with the top ten. Trimming stripped 5 bases from V and 3 bases from J, with 10 bases between. CDR3 length: 13 residues. Germline values: CDR1 MNHEY, CDR2 SVGAGI. This TCR derives from a young man with COVID-19, enrolled during active disease. The chain has TRBV6-5 and TRBJ1-2; D is perhaps TRBD1 (6 bases). Specimen: peripheral blood. DNA of the CDR3: TGTGCCAGCAGTCCTCAGGGGCACTATGGCTACACCTTC. Its protein product is CASSPQGHYGYTF.